The clone carrying this T cell receptor beta chain was seen repeatedly, ten times or more. No antigen is known for it. V lost 6 bases, J lost 5 bases, and 19 bases lay in between. This CDR3 has 15 amino acids. Germline V gene data show CDR1 as MNHNS and CDR2 as SASEGT. In TCRdb, the reads were re-called with MiXCR into one record per CDR3 protein. This table has hundreds of thousands of distinct CDR3 sequences, less than 35% appearing once. These data belong to a study of T cell repertoires in cytomegalovirus infection. Study summary: Carrying CMV and the relevant HLA type showed in public TCR beta signatures. Study outcomes and limitations: Predominance within the ex vivo response was attributable to HLA-C-restricted CMV-specific TCR beta clonotypes.

J is TRBJ1-1 and V is TRBV6-1, with D maybe TRBD1 (5 bases). The receptor's source is a human donor in good health (CMV status not recorded). Some clones in this sample may be carry-over from other donors' samples. The sequencing here drew on cultured CD8+ T cells from PBMCs, taken from culture after CMV antigen stimulation. In DNA form, the CDR3 reads TGTGCCAGCAGACTAACCGGGACCCCGGGAACTGAAGCTTTCTTT. Its protein is CASRLTGTPGTEAFF.